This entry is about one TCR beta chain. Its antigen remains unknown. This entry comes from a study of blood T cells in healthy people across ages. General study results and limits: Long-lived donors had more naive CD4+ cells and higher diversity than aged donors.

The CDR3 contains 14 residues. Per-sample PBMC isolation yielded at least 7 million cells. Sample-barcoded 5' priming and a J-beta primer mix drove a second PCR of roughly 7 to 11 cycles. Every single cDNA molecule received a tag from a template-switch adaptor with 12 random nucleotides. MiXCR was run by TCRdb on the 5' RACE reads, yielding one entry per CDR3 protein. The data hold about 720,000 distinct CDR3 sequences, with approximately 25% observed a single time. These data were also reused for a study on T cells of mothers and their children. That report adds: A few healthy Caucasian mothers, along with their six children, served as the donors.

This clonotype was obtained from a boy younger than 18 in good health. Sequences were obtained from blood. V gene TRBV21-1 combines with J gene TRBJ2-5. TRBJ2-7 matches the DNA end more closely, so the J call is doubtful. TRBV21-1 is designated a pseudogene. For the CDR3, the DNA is TGTGCCAGCAGCAAAATCACAGACTCCTACGAGCAGTACTTC. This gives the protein CASSKITDSYEQYF.